Listed here are 16 T cell receptor beta chains from one sample, sequenced in a study of regulatory T cells in long-lasting Graves disease. Time point meaning: newly diagnosed GD, antithyroid drugs for less than 3 months. Scientists built the TCR library using RNA that was extracted from PBMCs. Construction of the TCR beta libraries employed iRepertoire HTBI primers in conjunction with Arm-PCR of CDR3 regions. Using its own MiXCR run on the multiplex PCR reads, TCRdb lists one record per CDR3 protein. The table lists around 360,000 distinct CDR3 sequences, roughly 16% of them singletons. The sample was also linked to a second study, of T cells in Graves' hyperthyroidism and ophthalmopathy.

The sequenced sample was peripheral blood mononuclear cells (PBMCs), obtained at new diagnosis, from a patient treated with antithyroid drugs. Receptors were obtained from a woman younger than 35 with Graves disease.

This clonotype was seen many times. The chain has TRBV6-1 and TRBJ2-6, with D possibly being TRBD2 (6 bases). The CDR3 is 15 residues long. V was pared by 2 bases and J by 4 bases, with 9 bases between. CDR1 is MNHNS, CDR2 SASEGT, per germline. Here the CDR3 reads CASSETGDGANVLTF. The CDR3, as DNA: TGTGCCAGCAGTGAAACGGGAGACGGGGCCAACGTCCTGACTTTC.

This clonotype showed up many times. V and J are TRBV18 and TRBJ2-5; D is possibly TRBD1 (6 bases). Germline assignment: CDR1 KGHSH and CDR2 LQKENI. This CDR3 spans 13 amino acids. Trimming removed 0 bases from V and 13 bases from J, with 15 bases in between. This CDR3 is CASSPPKPGHWYF. The CDR3 DNA sequence: TGTGCCAGCTCACCACCGAAGCCGGGACACTGGTACTTC.

The rearrangement uses TRBV7-9 and TRBJ1-1; 9 nucleotides line up with TRBD1. The ends lost 3 bases at V and 7 bases at J; junction bases unmatched: 12. This CDR3 region has 16 residues. CDR1 is SEHNR, CDR2 FQNEAQ, per germline (reference sequence). The chain's CDR3 is CASSLGDRVLSSEAFF. The CDR3 nucleotides read TGTGCCAGCAGCTTGGGGGACAGGGTTTTGTCAAGTGAAGCTTTCTTT.

A remark on this clonotype: The junction and the germline gene differ at one end; a read error may be behind it. The chain employs TRBV9 and TRBJ1-4; tentatively, D is TRBD1 (6 bases). In germline, CDR1 is SGDLS, CDR2 YYNGEE. This CDR3 has 14 amino acids. CDR3 in amino acids: CASSPRDTNEKLSF. In DNA form, the CDR3 reads TGTGCCAGCAGCCCTCGGGACACTAATGAAAAACTGTCTTTT. Filled out from reference TRBV9 and TRBJ1-4, the complete variable domain reads DSGVTQTPKHLITATGQRVTLRCSPRSGDLSVYWYQQSLDQGLQFLIQYYNGEERAKGNILERFSAQQFPDLHSELNLSSLELGDSALYFCASSPRDTNEKLSFGSGTQLSVL.

With regard to this clonotype: With a much larger clone just one base away, this may be a read error. The chain couples TRBV3-1 to TRBJ2-5; D ambiguous. CDR1 is LGHDT, CDR2 YNNKEL, per germline (reference sequence). The CDR3 runs 13 residues. The CDR3 DNA is TGTGCCAGCAGCCAAGTGGTTCAAGAGACCCGGTACTTC. Translated: CASSQVVQETRYF.

This clonotype was picked up many times. The rearrangement links TRBV28 to TRBJ2-7, with a possible D match to TRBD2 (5 bases). V gave up 2 bases and J gave up 3 bases, with 11 bases separating them. The CDR3 length is 14 residues. Germline V gene lookup returns CDR1 MDHEN and CDR2 SYDVKM. In DNA form, the CDR3 reads TGTGCCAGCAGTTTACCCGCGGGTTTCTACGAGCAGTACTTC. Its protein product is CASSLPAGFYEQYF.

A few counts support this clonotype. The chain has TRBV7-9 and TRBJ2-1; the match to TRBD2 covers 9 bases. Germline V gene data show CDR1 as SEHNR and CDR2 as FQNEAQ (reference sequence). V shed 0 bases and J 15 bases; nucleotides not matched to a gene: 6. CDR3 size: 13 residues. CDR3 nucleotides: TGTGCCAGCAGCTTAGCGCTAGCGGGGAGGTCGTTCTTC. Encoded protein: CASSLALAGRSFF.

This clonotype was recorded many times. The chain couples TRBV18 to TRBJ2-7; D is tentatively TRBD1 or TRBD2 (5 bases each). CDR3 length: 15 residues. Germline V gene data show CDR1 as KGHSH and CDR2 as LQKENI. The germline V and J ends were trimmed by 3 bases and 1 base, with 13 bases remaining between them. The CDR3 spells CASSPARGRSYEQYF. The CDR3 region has the DNA TGTGCCAGCTCACCGGCGAGGGGCCGGTCCTACGAGCAGTACTTC.

The genes are TRBV29-1 and TRBJ1-2; D is undetermined. The germline V gene has CDR1 SQVTM and CDR2 ANQGSEA. This CDR3 region has 11 residues. V was trimmed by 3 bases and J by 6 bases, leaving 8 bases between them. The CDR3 sequence is CSVEGLDGYTF. CDR3 DNA sequence: TGCAGCGTTGAGGGTTTGGATGGCTACACCTTC.

In this sample, this clonotype turned up a few times. The rearrangement joins TRBV7-9 to TRBJ1-6; D is perhaps TRBD1 (5 bases). Germline CDR1 is SEHNR and CDR2 is FQNEAQ (reference sequence). V lost 3 bases and J lost 0, with 15 bases in between. The CDR3 totals 18 residues. The CDR3 region is CASSFRRDGSSYNSPLHF. CDR3 DNA: TGTGCCAGCAGCTTTCGCCGGGACGGGAGCTCCTATAATTCACCCCTCCACTTT.

Many counts were recorded for this clonotype. This rearrangement joins TRBV10-3 to TRBJ2-7; tentatively, D is TRBD2 (6 bases). V was clipped by 4 bases and J by 3 bases, with 13 bases between them. Germline V CDR1 and CDR2: ENHRY, SYGVKD. The CDR3 contains 14 residues. The CDR3 loop is CAISGGAERYEQYF. The CDR3 coding sequence is TGTGCCATCAGTGGCGGGGCAGAGCGCTACGAGCAGTACTTC.

This clonotype was observed at least ten times. The CDR3 bases are TGTGCCAGCTCTGGTTCCGGGACAGGGGTGAACGAGCAGTACTTC. It yields the protein CASSGSGTGVNEQYF. The chain couples TRBV18 to TRBJ2-7; TRBD1 aligns across 10 bases. V shed 6 bases, J shed 5 bases, and the junction held 10 bases outside the gene matches. Germline CDR1 KGHSH, CDR2 LQKENI. The CDR3 is 15 amino acids.

This clonotype was counted at least ten times. The rearrangement joins TRBV6-2 or TRBV6-3 to TRBJ2-1, with D unclear. The germline gives CDR1 MNHEY, CDR2 SVGEGT. The CDR3 is made up of 13 amino acids. Trimming took off 7 bases at V and 6 bases at J, with 13 bases between the two ends. The CDR3 is CASTKGPGNEQFF. The DNA of the CDR3 is TGTGCCAGCACGAAGGGTCCGGGCAATGAGCAGTTCTTC.

As for this clonotype: A much larger clone differs by one base, so this may be a read error. V is TRBV30 and J is TRBJ1-4; unclear D gene. Germline values: CDR1 GTSNPN, CDR2 SVGIG (reference sequence). The CDR3 has 12 residues. V gave up 3 bases and J gave up 9 bases, with 11 bases separating them. This CDR3 reads CAWRGFNKKLFF. The DNA of the CDR3 is TGTGCCTGGAGAGGCTTCAATAAAAAACTGTTTTTT. The full variable domain, rest sourced from reference TRBV30 and TRBJ1-4, is SQTIHQWPATLVQPVGSPLSLECTVEGTSNPNLYWYRQAAGRGLQLLFYSVGIGQISSEVPQNLSASRPQDRQFILSSKKLLLSDSGFYLCAWRGFNKKLFFGSGTQLSVL.

There are many counts of this clonotype. The J gene is TRBJ1-1, the V gene TRBV30, with unresolved D. Trimming took 3 bases from V and 4 from J, leaving 9 bases between them. Germline V gene data show CDR1 as GTSNPN and CDR2 as SVGIG (reference sequence). The CDR3 loop spans 12 amino acids. Written as DNA, the CDR3 is TGTGCCTGGAGGGACTACCTCACTGAAGCTTTCTTT. Amino acids: CAWRDYLTEAFF.

V is TRBV7-2 and J is TRBJ2-1; 10 positions match TRBD2. Losses at the gene ends were 3 bases for V and 7 bases for J; bases not matched to a gene: 6. CDR1 and CDR2 from the germline V gene are SGHTA and FQGNSA. CDR3 length: 15 residues. This chain's CDR3 is CASSFSGGVRNEQFF. The CDR3 DNA follows: TGTGCCAGCAGCTTCAGCGGGGGGGTGAGGAATGAGCAGTTCTTC.